This T cell receptor beta chain derives from a study of T cells in Graves' hyperthyroidism and ophthalmopathy. Amplified regions were TCR beta CDR3 sequences from RNA transcripts. First-round RT-PCR with HTBI primers amplified the TCR CDR3 region. A single record per CDR3 protein comes from TCRdb applying MiXCR to the multiplex PCR reads. The table shows more than 550,000 distinct CDR3 sequences, with roughly a sixth occurring only once. As to this clonotype: Its antigen is not identified.

General observations from the study: Ophthalmopathy was told apart from stable hyperthyroidism by a 13 V-J model. The model foresaw ophthalmopathy a median around seven months prior to onset.

The CDR3 covers 17 residues. V shed 0 bases and J 2 bases; nucleotides not matched to a gene: 7. The germline gives CDR1 LGHNT, CDR2 FRNRAP. Sequencing was done on a sample of blood. This receptor was obtained from a woman between 45 and 60 years old with Graves' hyperthyroidism that later progressed to Graves' ophthalmopathy. The J gene is TRBJ1-5, the V gene TRBV12-5, with 7 bases matching TRBD1. CDR3 loop: CASGLVRGDRRNQPQHF. In DNA, the CDR3 is TGTGCTAGTGGTTTGGTACGGGGGGACAGACGCAATCAGCCCCAGCATTTT.